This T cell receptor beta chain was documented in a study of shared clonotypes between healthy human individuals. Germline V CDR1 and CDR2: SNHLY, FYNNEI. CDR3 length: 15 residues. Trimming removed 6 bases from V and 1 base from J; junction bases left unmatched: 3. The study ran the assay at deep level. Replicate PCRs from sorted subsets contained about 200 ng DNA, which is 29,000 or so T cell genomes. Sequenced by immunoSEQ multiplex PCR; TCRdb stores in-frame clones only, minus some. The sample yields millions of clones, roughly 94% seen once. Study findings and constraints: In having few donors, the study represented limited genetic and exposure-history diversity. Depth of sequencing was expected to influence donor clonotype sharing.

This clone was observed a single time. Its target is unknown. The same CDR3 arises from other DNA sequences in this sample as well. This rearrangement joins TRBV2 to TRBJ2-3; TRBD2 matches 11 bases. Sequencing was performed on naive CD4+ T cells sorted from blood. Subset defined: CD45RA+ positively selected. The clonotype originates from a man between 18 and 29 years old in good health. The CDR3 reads CASSLLAGGTDTQYF. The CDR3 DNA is TGTGCCAGCAGCTTACTAGCGGGGGGCACAGATACGCAGTATTTT.